Each of the 5 T cell receptor beta chains below was sequenced from the same sample in a study of OX40 agonist ivuxolimab in advanced cancers. Sequencing was performed with immunoSEQ multiplex PCR; in TCRdb, only in-frame clones are kept and a portion is missing. Of about 40,000 clones in the sample, about 80% were seen once. The material sequenced was CD4+ or CD8+ T cells sorted from blood, taken in a trial of the OX40 agonist ivuxolimab. The source is an adult with an advanced solid tumor such as melanoma, head and neck, liver or kidney cancer.

A single count supports this clone. The chain has TRBV5-6 and TRBJ2-5; D unresolved. With 0 bases removed from V and 5 bases from J, the gap between germline ends came to 2 bases. The CDR3 length is 11 residues. Germline assignment: CDR1 SGHDT and CDR2 YYEEEE. The CDR3: CASSLDETQYF. For the CDR3, the DNA is TGTGCCAGCAGCTTGGACGAGACCCAGTACTTC.

The chain uses TRBV4-2 and TRBJ2-5; 7 bases are shared with TRBD2. CDR1 is LGHNA and CDR2 is YNFKEQ in the germline V gene. CDR3 length equals 14 residues. The junction had 3 bases not matched to a gene; V was cut back by 1 base and J by 4 bases. CDR3 in amino acids: CASSQGEGLETQYF. The CDR3 DNA reads TGTGCCAGCAGCCAAGGGGAGGGGTTAGAGACCCAGTACTTC.

In its sample, this clone was seen once. V and J are TRBV2 and TRBJ1-4, with a possible D match to TRBD1 (6 bases). The length of the CDR3 is 16 residues. The germline V gene has CDR1 SNHLY and CDR2 FYNNEI. V lost 7 bases and J 0 bases, leaving 15 bases between the germline ends. The CDR3: CASKYRGGTTNEKLFF. The CDR3 nucleotides read TGTGCCAGCAAATATAGGGGGGGAACAACTAATGAAAAACTGTTTTTT.

This clone has just a few counts. The V and J genes are TRBV2 and TRBJ2-3; TRBD2 matches at 12 bases. Germline CDR1 and CDR2: SNHLY and FYNNEI. With V trimmed by 6 bases and J by 1 base, 8 bases remained unmatched. This CDR3 contains 17 residues. DNA of the CDR3: TGTGCCAGCAGCGGAGGACTAGCGGGAACCGGCACAGATACGCAGTATTTT. The encoded protein is CASSGGLAGTGTDTQYF.

This clone was observed a few times. The CDR3 here is CASSARGAYNEQFF. DNA for the CDR3: TGCGCCAGCAGTGCCCGGGGCGCCTACAATGAGCAGTTCTTC. This chain uses TRBV10-1 with TRBJ2-1; D is perhaps TRBD1 or TRBD2 (5 bases each). This CDR3 has 14 residues. Germline values: CDR1 WNHNN, CDR2 SYGVQD (reference sequence). Deletions cut 4 bases from V and 2 bases from J, with 9 bases between.